The clone carrying this TCR beta chain was counted once. The sample originates from a study of control samples from healthy donors and cancer patients. The CDR3 extends over 14 amino acids. From germline, CDR1 is MDHEN and CDR2 SYDVKM. V lost 6 bases and J lost 5, with 16 bases in between. Sequenced by immunoSEQ multiplex PCR; TCRdb stores in-frame clones only, minus some. The table includes over 70,000 clones, around nine tenths detected once. The sequence came from an older woman in good health. The chain couples TRBV28 to TRBJ1-1; D is ambiguous. Sequencing was carried out using blood. The CDR3 nucleotides read TGTGCCAGCAGCCCACTCGCCGAGGGAACTGAAGCTTTCTTT. This encodes CASSPLAEGTEAFF. Variable domain in full (rest from reference TRBV28 and TRBJ1-1): DVKVTQSSRYLVKRTGEKVFLECVQDMDHENMFWYRQDPGLGLRLIYFSYDVKMKEKGDIPEGYSVSREKKERFSLILESASTNQTSMYLCASSPLAEGTEAFFGQGTRLTVV.